The T cell receptor beta chain described here comes from a study of blood T cell repertoires in COVID-19. From germline, CDR1 is SQVTM and CDR2 ANQGSEA. Trimming took 7 bases from V and 4 from J; bases not matched to a gene: 6. The CDR3 is 13 amino acids. Assay: immunoSEQ multiplex PCR; the TCRdb copy retains only in-frame clones and omits some. The data show over 60,000 clones, with 82% seen just once and roughly 13% held by the top ten. Sequencing was performed on peripheral blood. V is TRBV29-1 and J is TRBJ2-5, with TRBD2 matching over 10 bases. The sequence was collected from a woman aged 80 or older with acute or convalescent COVID-19. The CDR3 protein is CSASGRIGETQYF. Written as DNA, the CDR3 is TGCAGCGCTAGCGGGAGAATCGGAGAGACCCAGTACTTC. Based on the CDR3 plus reference TRBV29-1 and TRBJ2-5, the full variable domain is SAVISQKPSRDICQRGTSLTIQCQVDSQVTMMFWYRQQPGQSLTLIATANQGSEATYESGFVIDKFPISRPNLTFSTLTVSNMSPEDSSIYLCSASGRIGETQYFGPGTRLLVL.